This TCR beta chain was documented in a study of CD8 T cells in Susac syndrome. Random hexamers were used to reverse transcribe an amount of roughly 0.5 to 1 ug RNA. The TCR beta CDR3 was amplified by immunoSEQ multiplex PCR across 54 Vbeta, 13 Jbeta. One entry per CDR3 protein, called by TCRdb with MiXCR from the immunoSEQ multiplex PCR reads. The sample yields roughly 150,000 distinct CDR3 sequences, 94% seen once. This clonotype was seen a handful of times. TCR beta sequences were obtained from blood CD8+ and CD4+ T cells. CDR3 length equals 14 residues. V lost 4 bases and J lost 3; bases outside the gene matches: 1. Germline lookup yields CDR1 MDHEN and CDR2 SYDVKM.

This receptor was identified in a human donor with multiple sclerosis. Sequenced sample: CD8+ T cells from PBMCs. This rearrangement joins TRBV28 to TRBJ2-3, with 10 nucleotides matching TRBD1. CDR3 sequence reads: CASSSGQGTDTQYF. The CDR3 bases are TGTGCCAGCAGTTCGGGACAGGGGACAGATACGCAGTATTTT.